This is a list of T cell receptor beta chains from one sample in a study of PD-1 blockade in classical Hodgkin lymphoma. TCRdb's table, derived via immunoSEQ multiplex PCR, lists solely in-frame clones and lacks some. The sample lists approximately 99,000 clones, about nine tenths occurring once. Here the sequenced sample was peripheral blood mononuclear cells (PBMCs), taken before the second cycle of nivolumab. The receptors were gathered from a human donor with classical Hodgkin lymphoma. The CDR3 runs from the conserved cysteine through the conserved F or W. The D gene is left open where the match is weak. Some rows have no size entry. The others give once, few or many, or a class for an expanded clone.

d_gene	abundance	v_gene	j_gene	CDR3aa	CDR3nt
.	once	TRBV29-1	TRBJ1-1	CSVDTGYTEAFF	TGCAGCGTTGACACAGGGTATACTGAAGCTTTCTTT
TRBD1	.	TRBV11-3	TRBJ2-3	CASSLGQGKDTQYF	TGTGCCAGCAGCTTAGGACAGGGGAAAGATACGCAGTATTTT
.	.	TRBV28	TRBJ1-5	CASIKGRNQPQHF	TGTGCCAGCATCAAGGGCCGCAATCAGCCCCAGCATTTT
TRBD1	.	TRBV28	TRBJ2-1	CASSLSGQGAYNEQFF	TGTGCCAGCAGTTTATCCGGACAGGGGGCCTACAATGAGCAGTTCTTC
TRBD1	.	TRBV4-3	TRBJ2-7	CASSQGGGASYEQYF	TGCGCCAGCAGCCAAGGAGGGGGCGCGTCCTACGAGCAGTACTTC
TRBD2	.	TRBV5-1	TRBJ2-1	CASSRGLAGGPGNEQFF	TGCGCCAGCAGCCGCGGACTAGCGGGAGGGCCGGGCAATGAGCAGTTCTTC
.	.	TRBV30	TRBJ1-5	CAWNQGSNQPQHF	TGTGCCTGGAATCAAGGGAGCAATCAGCCCCAGCATTTT
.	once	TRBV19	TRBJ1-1	CASSILIGVNTEAFF	TGTGCCAGTAGTATTCTTATCGGGGTGAACACTGAAGCTTTCTTT
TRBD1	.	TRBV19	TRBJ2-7	CASSTTGVFYEQYF	TGTGCCAGTAGTACGACAGGGGTCTTCTACGAGCAGTACTTC
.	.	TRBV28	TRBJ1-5	CASRFGQAQHF	TGTGCCAGCAGGTTCGGTCAGGCCCAGCATTTT
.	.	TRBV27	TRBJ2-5	CASSFQAGQETQYF	TGTGCCAGCAGTTTTCAGGCGGGTCAGGAGACCCAGTACTTC
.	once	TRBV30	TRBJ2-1	CAWTGNTNEQFF	TGTGCCTGGACAGGGAACACCAATGAGCAGTTCTTC
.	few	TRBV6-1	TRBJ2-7	CASREIDEQYF	TGTGCCAGCAGGGAAATAGACGAGCAGTACTTC
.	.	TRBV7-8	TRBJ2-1	CASSLEGIKQFF	TGTGCCAGCAGCTTAGAGGGGATTAAGCAGTTCTTC
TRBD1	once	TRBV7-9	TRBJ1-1	CASRKKGAPGDTEAFF	TGTGCCAGCAGGAAAAAGGGGGCTCCCGGGGACACTGAAGCTTTCTTT
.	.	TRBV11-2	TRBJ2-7	CASSSQNEQYF	TGTGCCAGCAGCTCCCAGAACGAGCAGTACTTC
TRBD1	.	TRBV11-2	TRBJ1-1	CASSLVLPGTDEAFF	TGTGCCAGCAGCTTAGTTCTTCCCGGGACAGACGAAGCTTTCTTT
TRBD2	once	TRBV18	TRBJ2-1	CASSPSGVHNEQFF	TGTGCCAGCTCACCGAGCGGGGTACACAATGAGCAGTTCTTC
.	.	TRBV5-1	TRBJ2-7	CASSLAPDEQYF	TGCGCCAGCAGCTTGGCCCCGGACGAGCAGTACTTC
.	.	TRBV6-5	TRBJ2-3	CASSYRGQGKDTQYF	TGTGCCAGCAGTTACAGGGGTCAGGGGAAGGATACGCAGTATTTT
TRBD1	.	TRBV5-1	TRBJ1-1	CASSLEPTGKTEAFF	TGCGCCAGCAGCTTGGAACCGACAGGGAAAACTGAAGCTTTCTTT
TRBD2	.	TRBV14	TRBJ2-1	CASSQDRLAGAGEQFF	TGTGCCAGCAGCCAAGACCGACTAGCGGGAGCGGGTGAGCAGTTCTTC
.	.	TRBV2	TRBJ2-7	CASGGSPHEQYF	TGTGCCAGCGGTGGATCCCCCCACGAGCAGTACTTC
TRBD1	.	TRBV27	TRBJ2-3	CASRRAGGRNTQYF	TGTGCCAGCAGGAGGGCAGGGGGCAGGAATACGCAGTATTTT
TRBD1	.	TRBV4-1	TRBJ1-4	CASSQPGTGVEKLFF	TGCGCCAGCAGCCAACCCGGGACAGGGGTTGAAAAACTGTTTTTT
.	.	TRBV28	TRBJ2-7	CASSPPVNEQYF	TGTGCCAGCAGCCCGCCGGTAAACGAGCAGTACTTC
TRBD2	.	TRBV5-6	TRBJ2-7	CASSLSGRSYEQYF	TGTGCCAGCAGCTTAAGCGGGAGGTCCTACGAGCAGTACTTC
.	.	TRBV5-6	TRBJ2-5	CASSGRRQIETQYF	TGTGCCAGCAGTGGCAGGAGACAAATTGAGACCCAGTACTTC
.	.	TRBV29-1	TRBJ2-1	CSVEDLGRAGEQFF	TGCAGCGTTGAAGATCTCGGCAGGGCAGGTGAGCAGTTCTTC
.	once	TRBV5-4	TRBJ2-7	CASSLDPGRHSYEQYF	TGTGCCAGCAGCTTGGATCCGGGAAGGCATTCCTACGAGCAGTACTTC
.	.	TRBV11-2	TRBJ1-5	CASSPRDASLKLDNQPQHF	TGTGCCAGCAGCCCACGGGACGCCTCCCTAAAACTAGACAATCAGCCCCAGCATTTT
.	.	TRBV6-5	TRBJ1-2	CASSRGLWGNYGYTF	TGTGCCAGCAGCCGCGGTCTTTGGGGAAACTATGGCTACACCTTC
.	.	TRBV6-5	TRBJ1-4	CASAPAGRNEKLFF	TGTGCCAGCGCCCCGGCAGGGAGAAATGAAAAACTGTTTTTT
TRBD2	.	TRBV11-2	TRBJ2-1	CASSQSGLAGFYNEQFF	TGTGCCAGCAGCCAATCTGGACTAGCGGGATTTTACAATGAGCAGTTCTTC
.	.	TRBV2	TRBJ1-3	CASSEAQDGPGNTIYF	TGTGCCAGCAGTGAAGCTCAAGACGGGCCGGGAAACACCATATATTTT
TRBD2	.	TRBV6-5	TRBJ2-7	CASRFSIAGGYEQYF	TGTGCCAGCAGATTCTCGATAGCGGGAGGCTACGAGCAGTACTTC
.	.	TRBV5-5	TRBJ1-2	CASSWSLMGSSNYGYTF	TGTGCCAGCAGCTGGAGCCTGATGGGCTCGTCGAACTATGGCTACACCTTC
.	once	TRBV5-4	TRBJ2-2	CASSTRSTPNTGELFF	TGTGCCAGCAGTACCAGATCGACGCCGAACACCGGGGAGCTGTTTTTT